This T cell receptor beta chain emerged from a study of blood T cell repertoires in COVID-19. Study-level information: From the United States, Italy and Spain came samples of acute and convalescent COVID-19.

In the original processing: Researchers report that nucleated cell counts were estimated from reference gene primer amplification. TCRdb keeps only in-frame clones here, not all; method: immunoSEQ multiplex PCR. That table supplies the V and J calls and clone size; D and trimming were determined from the DNA. This table holds about 210,000 clones, roughly 86% found once. CDR1 is MDHEN, CDR2 SYDVKM, per germline. CDR3 length: 16 amino acids. Trimming cost V 5 bases and J 7 bases; bases outside gene matches: 13. Study members were between about 18 and 90 years old and lived in over 20 US regions. Participant-given clinical history determined each cohort assignment.

J is TRBJ2-1 and V is TRBV28; 8 bases align to TRBD2. The sequenced sample was PBMCs or T cells enriched from blood (not recorded which). This clonotype originated in a man aged 18-30 years with acute COVID-19. CDR3 nucleotides: TGTGCCAGCAGTCCCTCTTCGGGAGCGGGGGAGAATGAGCAGTTCTTC. Translated: CASSPSSGAGENEQFF.